One TCR beta chain is described in this entry. PCR amplification relied on 60 Vbeta primers (plus 13 Jbeta primers). Method: immunoSEQ multiplex PCR; TCRdb's copy keeps in-frame clones and lacks some. The sample lists about 170,000 clones, approximately 80% seen once, with approximately 0.78% in the top ten. The data are from a study of cytomegalovirus exposure and HLA in healthy donors. CDR1 is MNHNY, CDR2 SVGAGI, per germline (reference sequence). CDR3 length equals 15 residues. The V end lost 7 bases, the J end lost 1 base, and 15 bases lay between the germline ends. In nominal health when sampled, donors likely had unrecorded immune exposures nonetheless.

The specimen was PBMCs. The gene calls are TRBV6-6 and TRBJ2-3; D is perhaps TRBD2 (7 bases). This clonotype was obtained from a woman between 18 and 30 years old in good health and CMV-seronegative. This CDR3 reads CASTRGRGGTDTQYF. CDR3 bases: TGTGCCAGCACGAGGGGGAGGGGAGGCACAGATACGCAGTATTTT.